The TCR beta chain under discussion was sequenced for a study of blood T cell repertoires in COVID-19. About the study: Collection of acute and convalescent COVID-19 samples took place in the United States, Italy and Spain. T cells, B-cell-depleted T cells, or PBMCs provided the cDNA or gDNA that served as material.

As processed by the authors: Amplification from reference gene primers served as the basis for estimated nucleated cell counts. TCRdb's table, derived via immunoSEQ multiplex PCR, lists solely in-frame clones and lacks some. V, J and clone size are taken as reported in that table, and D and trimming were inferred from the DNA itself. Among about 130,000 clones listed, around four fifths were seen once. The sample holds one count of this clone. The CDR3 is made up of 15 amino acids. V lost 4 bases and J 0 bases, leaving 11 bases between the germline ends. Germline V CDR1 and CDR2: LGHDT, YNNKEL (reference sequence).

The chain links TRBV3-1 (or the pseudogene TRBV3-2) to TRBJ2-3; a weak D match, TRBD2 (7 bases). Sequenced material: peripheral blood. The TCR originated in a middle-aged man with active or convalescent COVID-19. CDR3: CASSLRGPSTDTQYF. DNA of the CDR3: TGTGCCAGCAGCCTGCGGGGGCCCAGCACAGATACGCAGTATTTT.